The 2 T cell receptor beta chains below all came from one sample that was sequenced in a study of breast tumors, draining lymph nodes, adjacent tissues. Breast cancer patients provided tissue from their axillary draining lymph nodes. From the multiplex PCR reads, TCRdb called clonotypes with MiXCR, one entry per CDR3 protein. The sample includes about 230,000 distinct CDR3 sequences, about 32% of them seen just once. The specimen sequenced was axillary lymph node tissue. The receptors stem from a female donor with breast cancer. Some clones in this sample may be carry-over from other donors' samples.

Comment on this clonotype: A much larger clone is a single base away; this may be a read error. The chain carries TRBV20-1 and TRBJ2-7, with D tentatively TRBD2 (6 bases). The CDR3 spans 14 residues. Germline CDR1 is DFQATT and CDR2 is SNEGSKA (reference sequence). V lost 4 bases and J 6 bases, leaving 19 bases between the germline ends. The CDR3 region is CSATRRASNSEQYF. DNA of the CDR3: TGCAGTGCTACCCGGAGGGCGTCAAACTCCGAGCAGTACTTC.

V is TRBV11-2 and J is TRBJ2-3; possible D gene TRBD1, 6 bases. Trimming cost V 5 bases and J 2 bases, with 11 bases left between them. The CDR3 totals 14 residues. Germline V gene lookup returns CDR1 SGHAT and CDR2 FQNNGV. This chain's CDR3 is CASSPDRFTDTQYF. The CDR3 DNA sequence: TGTGCCAGCAGCCCGGACAGATTCACAGATACGCAGTATTTT.